These 7 T cell receptor beta chains were all obtained from the same sample, sequenced in a study of control samples from healthy donors and cancer patients. Profiling relied on immunoSEQ multiplex PCR, and the TCRdb table lists in-frame clones only, not all of them. The sample yields 55,000 to 85,000 clones, approximately 89% seen once. The sample taken for sequencing was PBMCs. The source is a woman aged 45-59 years with head and neck cancer.

This clone is medium-sized within its sample. V and J are TRBV14 and TRBJ1-6, with D tentatively TRBD1 (5 bases). The germline V and J ends were trimmed by 0 bases and 7 bases, with 13 bases remaining between them. The CDR3 loop spans 16 amino acids. Germline-derived CDR1 and CDR2 are SGHDN and FVKESK. CDR3 bases: TGTGCCAGCAGCCAAGATTTGGGGGTGATCAATTCACCCCTCCACTTT. Translating it yields CASSQDLGVINSPLHF.

The rearrangement uses TRBV18 and TRBJ2-1, with no clear D. The V end was cut by 3 bases, the J end by 6 bases, with 18 bases between. The CDR3 has 16 amino acids. Germline V gives CDR1 KGHSH, CDR2 LQKENI. Here the CDR3 reads CASSPPTILTRNEQFF. In DNA form, the CDR3 reads TGTGCCAGCTCACCTCCTACCATCTTGACCCGCAATGAGCAGTTCTTC.

This clone was counted between two and nine times. The chain carries TRBV4-3 and TRBJ2-7; 9 nucleotides agree with TRBD1. V lost 0 bases to trimming and J lost 6 bases; unmatched junction nucleotides: 9. The CDR3 is 16 residues long. CDR1 and CDR2 from the germline V gene are LGHNA and YSLEER. In DNA, the CDR3 is TGCGCCAGCAGCCAAGATCAAGGGACAGGGCTCGCCGAGCAGTACTTC. Amino acid sequence: CASSQDQGTGLAEQYF.

V gene TRBV5-1 combines with J gene TRBJ2-1; 8 bases line up with TRBD2. The V segment lost 0 bases and the J segment 8 bases; nucleotides outside the gene matches: 7. CDR1 and CDR2 (germline): SGHRS, YFSETQ. The CDR3 is made up of 15 amino acids. Written as DNA, the CDR3 is TGCGCCAGCAGCTTGGAAGGGACTAGTATCTATGAGCAGTTCTTC. Protein sequence: CASSLEGTSIYEQFF. The variable domain in full, with the rest retrieved from reference TRBV5-1 and TRBJ2-1, is KAGVTQTPRYLIKTRGQQVTLSCSPISGHRSVSWYQQTPGQGLQFLFEYFSETQRNKGNFPGRFSGRQFSNSRSEMNVSTLELGDSALYLCASSLEGTSIYEQFFGPGTRLTVL.

A single count supports this clone. V usage is TRBV19 and J usage is TRBJ2-3; TRBD1 is a possible D gene (6 bases). The CDR3 extends over 15 amino acids. With 7 bases removed from V and 1 base from J, the gap between germline ends came to 15 bases. The V gene's germline CDR1 is LNHDA and CDR2 SQIVND (reference sequence). The CDR3 reads CASKGMDSRTDTQYF. CDR3 nucleotide sequence: TGTGCCAGTAAGGGTATGGACAGCCGCACAGATACGCAGTATTTT.

The V gene is TRBV5-1, the J gene TRBJ2-6, with D tentatively TRBD2 (6 bases). The CDR3 sequence is 18 residues long. V lost 1 base and J 0 bases, leaving 14 bases between the germline ends. Germline V gene sequence: CDR1 SGHRS, CDR2 YFSETQ. CDR3 region: CASSLRGTAISGANVLTF. The CDR3, as DNA: TGCGCCAGCAGCTTGAGAGGGACTGCTATCTCTGGGGCCAACGTCCTGACTTTC. The full variable domain, in which reference TRBV5-1 and TRBJ2-6 provide the parts outside the CDR3, is KAGVTQTPRYLIKTRGQQVTLSCSPISGHRSVSWYQQTPGQGLQFLFEYFSETQRNKGNFPGRFSGRQFSNSRSEMNVSTLELGDSALYLCASSLRGTAISGANVLTFGAGSRLTVL.

V and J are TRBV24-1 and TRBJ1-1, with TRBD1 matching 8 bases. Germline CDR1 reads KGHDR; CDR2 reads SFDVKD. V was pared by 3 bases and J by 3 bases, with 11 bases of the junction left unmatched. This CDR3 spans 17 amino acids. CDR3 protein: CATSDASTQGAYTEAFF. Written as DNA, the CDR3 is TGTGCCACCAGTGATGCCTCCACTCAGGGGGCGTACACTGAAGCTTTCTTT.